The 28 T cell receptor beta chains presented below share a single source sample, sequenced in a study of OX40 agonist ivuxolimab in advanced cancers. Sequencing was performed with immunoSEQ multiplex PCR; in TCRdb, only in-frame clones are kept and a portion is missing. The sample shows some 50,000 clones, about nine tenths of them seen only once. The input for sequencing was CD4+ or CD8+ T cells sorted from blood, taken in a trial of the OX40 agonist ivuxolimab. The receptors originated from an adult with an advanced solid tumor such as melanoma, head and neck, liver or kidney cancer.

This chain uses TRBV6-5 with TRBJ1-5, with D unresolved. The CDR3 loop spans 14 amino acids. Trimming left V 4 bases short and J 2 bases short, with 9 bases between. The germline V gene has CDR1 MNHEY and CDR2 SVGAGI. CDR3 nucleotide sequence: TGTGCCAGCAGTTCGTTCGGCGGCAATCAGCCCCAGCATTTT. Residues: CASSSFGGNQPQHF.

The rearrangement uses TRBV5-1 and TRBJ2-2; D is uncertain. The germline V and J ends were trimmed by 0 bases and 2 bases, with 5 bases remaining between them. This CDR3 has 14 amino acids. Germline CDR1 SGHRS, CDR2 YFSETQ. The CDR3 DNA follows: TGCGCCAGCAGCTTGGGGATTAACACCGGGGAGCTGTTTTTT. It codes for CASSLGINTGELFF.

V and J are TRBV27 and TRBJ1-3; D may be TRBD1 (6 bases). This CDR3 region has 15 residues. V was trimmed by 2 bases and J by 4 bases, leaving 12 bases between them. Per germline, CDR1 MNHEY and CDR2 SMNVEV (reference sequence). CDR3 DNA sequence: TGTGCCAGCAGTTTACAGGGGCTAGCGGGAAACACCATATATTTT. This sequence encodes CASSLQGLAGNTIYF.

The table lists this clone with a count of one. CDR3 DNA sequence: TGTGCCACCAGCCGACTAGCGGGGGGCACAGATACGCAGTATTTT. Translating it yields CATSRLAGGTDTQYF. The chain uses TRBV15 and TRBJ2-3; 12 bases line up with TRBD2. Trimming removed 5 bases from V and 1 base from J; junction bases left unmatched: 1. The CDR3 totals 15 residues. In germline, CDR1 is LNHNV, CDR2 YYDKDF (reference sequence).

The gene calls are TRBV14 and TRBJ2-2; a possible D gene is TRBD2 (5 bases). The CDR3 is made up of 16 amino acids. V was clipped by 0 bases and J by 6 bases, with 14 bases between them. CDR1 and CDR2 from the germline V gene are SGHDN and FVKESK. The CDR3 nucleotides read TGTGCCAGCAGCCAAGATTTCCCCCCGAGGGCCGGGGAGCTGTTTTTT. It translates to CASSQDFPPRAGELFF. The whole variable domain, filled in from reference TRBV14 and TRBJ2-2, reads EAGVTQFPSHSVIEKGQTVTLRCDPISGHDNLYWYRRVMGKEIKFLLHFVKESKQDESGMPNNRFLAERTGGTYSTLKVQPAELEDSGVYFCASSQDFPPRAGELFFGEGSRLTVL.

The chain has TRBV28 and TRBJ1-5; D unclear. V lost 5 bases and J 3 bases, leaving 14 bases between the germline ends. CDR1 is MDHEN and CDR2 is SYDVKM in the germline V gene. This CDR3 contains 15 residues. This CDR3 reads CASSIPQENNQPQHF. The CDR3 DNA follows: TGTGCCAGCAGTATCCCGCAGGAGAACAATCAGCCCCAGCATTTT.

The chain uses TRBV9 and TRBJ2-7; possible D gene TRBD1, 6 bases. The germline V and J ends were trimmed by 0 bases and 0 bases, with 7 bases remaining between them. This CDR3 has 14 residues. Germline assignment: CDR1 SGDLS and CDR2 YYNGEE. The CDR3 DNA sequence: TGTGCCAGCAGCGTAGAGGACAGCTCCTACGAGCAGTACTTC. Amino acid sequence: CASSVEDSSYEQYF. The variable domain in full, with the rest retrieved from reference TRBV9 and TRBJ2-7, is DSGVTQTPKHLITATGQRVTLRCSPRSGDLSVYWYQQSLDQGLQFLIQYYNGEERAKGNILERFSAQQFPDLHSELNLSSLELGDSALYFCASSVEDSSYEQYFGPGTRLTVT.

The V call is TRBV6-1, the J call TRBJ2-5; 7 bases fit TRBD2. Per germline, CDR1 MNHNS and CDR2 SASEGT. V was clipped by 0 bases and J by 4 bases; unmatched bases: 8. There are 16 residues in the CDR3. The CDR3 loop is CASSEARAGRGETQYF. In nucleotides, the CDR3 is TGTGCCAGCAGTGAAGCGCGAGCGGGGAGGGGAGAGACCCAGTACTTC.

The chain recombines TRBV4-1 with TRBJ1-2, with D possibly being TRBD1 (6 bases). Germline V gene sequence: CDR1 MGHRA, CDR2 YSYEKL. The CDR3 has 13 amino acids. Trimming removed 3 bases at V and 5 bases at J, with 10 bases between. The CDR3 DNA reads TGCGCCAGCAGCCATGGACAGACATATGGCTACACCTTC. It yields the protein CASSHGQTYGYTF.

The chain carries TRBV29-1 and TRBJ1-2; D is uncertain. The length of the CDR3 is 12 residues. V was pared by 3 bases and J by 6 bases, with 11 bases between. Germline V lookup: CDR1 SQVTM, CDR2 ANQGSEA. Here the CDR3 reads CSVDWGSDGYTF. The CDR3 DNA sequence: TGCAGCGTTGATTGGGGTTCCGATGGCTACACCTTC.

The chain links TRBV7-3 to TRBJ2-5; the match to TRBD2 covers 11 bases. The germline V gene encodes CDR1 SGHTA and CDR2 FQGTGA. The CDR3 sequence is 15 residues long. With 5 bases clipped from V and 0 bases from J, the junction kept 2 bases outside the gene matches. DNA for the CDR3: TGTGCCAGCAGCCCGACTAGCGGGGACCAAGAGACCCAGTACTTC. Amino acids: CASSPTSGDQETQYF.

The V call is TRBV30, the J call TRBJ1-6; no reliable D call. Looked up from germline, CDR1 is GTSNPN and CDR2 is SVGIG (reference sequence). This CDR3 is built from 11 residues. Trimming stripped 1 base from V and 9 bases from J, with 4 bases between. This CDR3 reads CAWSAGSPLHF. In DNA form, the CDR3 reads TGTGCCTGGAGTGCCGGTTCACCCCTCCACTTT.

This clone appeared once. This rearrangement joins TRBV28 to TRBJ2-2; D gene ambiguous. The CDR3 contains 11 residues. Germline loops: CDR1 MDHEN, CDR2 SYDVKM. CDR3 residues: CQTAGAGELFF. Here the CDR3 DNA reads TGTCAAACGGCAGGCGCCGGGGAGCTGTTTTTT.

Here the CDR3 reads CASSYWVTDTQYF. CDR3 nucleotide sequence: TGTGCCAGCAGTTACTGGGTTACAGATACGCAGTATTTT. This chain uses TRBV6-5 with TRBJ2-3; D remains ambiguous. Germline V lookup: CDR1 MNHEY, CDR2 SVGAGI. The CDR3 has 13 amino acids. Trimming cost V 1 base and J 3 bases, with 5 bases left between them.

The chain uses TRBV19 and TRBJ2-1, with 10 positions matching TRBD2. Germline V CDR1 and CDR2: LNHDA, SQIVND (reference sequence). The V and J ends lost 3 bases and 7 bases, in that order; junction bases with no gene match: 12. The CDR3 consists of 17 residues. The CDR3 nucleotides are TGTGCCAGTAGTATGTTCGCTAGCGGGAGAATTGGGAATGAGCAGTTCTTC. It yields the protein CASSMFASGRIGNEQFF.

The gene calls are TRBV5-6 and TRBJ2-2, with D maybe TRBD1 (5 bases). V dropped 6 bases and J dropped 6 bases, with 15 bases sitting between them. This CDR3 contains 14 residues. Germline CDR1 SGHDT, CDR2 YYEEEE. The CDR3 sequence: CASTSWGRAGELFF. For the CDR3, the DNA is TGTGCCAGCACCTCTTGGGGCCGGGCCGGGGAGCTGTTTTTT. Full variable domain (rest looked up from reference TRBV5-6 and TRBJ2-2): DAGVTQSPTHLIKTRGQQVTLRCSPKSGHDTVSWYQQALGQGPQFIFQYYEEEERQRGNFPDRFSGHQFPNYSSELNVNALLLGDSALYLCASTSWGRAGELFFGEGSRLTVL.

This clone was found once. This chain uses TRBV1 with TRBJ2-7; the table calls TRBD2, which could not be checked here. TRBV1 is flagged as a pseudogene. The CDR3 is 16 residues long. The CDR3 here is CTSSHNEGKVPYEQYF. CDR3 DNA: TGCACCAGCAGCCATAACGAGGGCAAGGTCCCATACGAGCAGTACTTC.

This clone turned up a few times. The sample holds other DNA sequences that translate to the same CDR3. The chain joins TRBV5-4 to TRBJ1-1; no definite D call. The V gene's germline CDR1 is SGHNT and CDR2 YYREEE (reference sequence). V was clipped by 0 bases and J by 1 base, with 7 bases between them. The CDR3 has 14 residues. The CDR3 nucleotides are TGTGCCAGCAGCTTGGCCGTCGGGAACACTGAAGCTTTCTTT. Translating it yields CASSLAVGNTEAFF.

V usage is TRBV13 and J usage is TRBJ1-5; the match to TRBD1 covers 11 bases. The CDR3 covers 17 residues. The junction had 9 bases not matched to a gene; V was cut back by 5 bases and J by 3 bases. The germline gives CDR1 PRHDT, CDR2 FYEKMQ (reference sequence). The CDR3 here is CASSPSLGQGDNQPQHF. The DNA for the CDR3 is TGTGCCAGCAGCCCATCATTGGGACAGGGGGACAATCAGCCCCAGCATTTT.

In this sample, this clone turned up a few times. The same CDR3 is also encoded by other DNA sequences in this sample. J is TRBJ1-3 and V is TRBV2; D is ambiguous. Trimming left V 6 bases short and J 0 bases short, with 9 bases between. The CDR3 is 14 amino acids. From germline, CDR1 is SNHLY and CDR2 FYNNEI. CDR3 protein: CASSGLSSGNTIYF. CDR3 nucleotide sequence: TGTGCCAGCAGCGGGTTGAGCTCTGGAAACACCATATATTTT.

CDR3 residues: CASSPVGPSTYEQYF. The CDR3 DNA sequence: TGTGCCAGCTCACCCGTGGGACCGTCTACCTACGAGCAGTACTTC. V and J are TRBV18 and TRBJ2-7; either TRBD1 or TRBD2 may supply D (5 bases each). Between the trimmed V and J ends, which lost 3 bases and 2 bases, there was a span of 14 bases. The CDR3 is made up of 15 amino acids. Looked up from germline, CDR1 is KGHSH and CDR2 is LQKENI.

In its sample, this clone was seen a few times. The CDR3 DNA reads as TGTGCCAGCAGCTTGGCCGGGACAGGGTCCTACGAGCAGTACTTC. Translation gives CASSLAGTGSYEQYF. The chain carries TRBV5-6 and TRBJ2-7; 9 bases align to TRBD1. Germline CDR1 and CDR2: SGHDT and YYEEEE. V gave up 0 bases and J gave up 1 base; unmatched junction bases: 2. The CDR3 loop spans 15 amino acids.

This chain uses TRBV28 with TRBJ2-3; 7 bases are a match to TRBD2. The germline V gene encodes CDR1 MDHEN and CDR2 SYDVKM. V trimming: 5 bases; J trimming: 6 bases; junction bases outside the gene matches: 8. CDR3 length: 14 amino acids. CDR3 in DNA: TGTGCCAGCAGTGCGGCGGGAGTATCCGATACGCAGTATTTT. Protein: CASSAAGVSDTQYF.

The chain employs TRBV5-1 and TRBJ1-2, with D unresolved. Trimming stripped 3 bases from V and 7 bases from J, with 19 bases between. Per germline, CDR1 SGHRS and CDR2 YFSETQ. CDR3 length: 15 residues. In DNA form, the CDR3 reads TGCGCCAGCAGCTCGGCCGGGCCACATTTGGGTGGCTACACCTTC. Translating gives CASSSAGPHLGGYTF.

The chain recombines TRBV19 with TRBJ2-3; 10 nucleotides align to TRBD2. Germline V CDR1 and CDR2: LNHDA, SQIVND (reference sequence). This CDR3 is built from 20 residues. V trimming: 4 bases; J trimming: 0 bases; junction bases outside the gene matches: 16. CDR3 bases: TGTGCCAGTAGTAGGGGGCCAGGGGTCGCTAGCGGGAGTAGCACAGATACGCAGTATTTT. Its translation: CASSRGPGVASGSSTDTQYF. Using reference TRBV19 and TRBJ2-3 for the parts outside the CDR3, the full variable domain is DGGITQSPKYLFRKEGQNVTLSCEQNLNHDAMYWYRQDPGQGLRLIYYSQIVNDFQKGDIAEGYSVSREKKESFPLTVTSAQKNPTAFYLCASSRGPGVASGSSTDTQYFGPGTRLTVL.

This chain connects TRBV6-4 to TRBJ1-2; D is undetermined. This CDR3 is built from 11 residues. V lost 0 bases and J 6 bases, leaving 2 bases between the germline ends. The germline V gene encodes CDR1 MRHNA and CDR2 SNTAGT. The CDR3 is CASSDSHGYTF. Here the CDR3 DNA reads TGTGCCAGCAGTGACTCTCATGGCTACACCTTC.

This clone was seen more than once but under ten times. V usage is TRBV19 and J usage is TRBJ2-1; D is unclear. In germline, CDR1 is LNHDA, CDR2 SQIVND (reference sequence). Trimming took 2 bases from V and 6 from J, leaving 14 bases between them. The CDR3 has 15 residues. CDR3 nucleotides: TGTGCCAGTAGTATAATCCAGCTCGGGTTCAATGAGCAGTTCTTC. Its protein product is CASSIIQLGFNEQFF.

The V gene is TRBV10-3, the J gene TRBJ1-1; tentatively, D is TRBD1 (6 bases). Trimming removed 0 bases at V and 4 bases at J, with 6 bases between. The CDR3 totals 13 residues. The germline V gene has CDR1 ENHRY and CDR2 SYGVKD. The CDR3 nucleotides read TGTGCCATCAGTGAGTCAGGGGGCACTGAAGCTTTCTTT. Translation gives CAISESGGTEAFF.